One and the same sample provided the 18 T cell receptor beta chains below, sequenced in a study of T cells after yellow fever vaccination. TCRdb independently ran MiXCR on the 5' RACE reads; one entry per CDR3 protein. The table records 450,000 to 600,000 distinct CDR3 sequences, less than 20% of them present only once. Sequences were derived from PBMCs, sampled less than 6 days after the first yellow fever vaccination. Receptors originate from a man in his late teens or twenties who received the YFV17D yellow fever vaccine.

This chain joins TRBV7-8 and TRBJ2-5; D gene uncertain. The CDR3 consists of 13 residues. Trimming removed 6 bases from V and 4 bases from J, with 12 bases in between. From germline, CDR1 is SGHVS and CDR2 FQNEAQ. CDR3: CASRTPSLETQYF. The CDR3 bases are TGTGCCAGCAGAACACCCTCCCTAGAGACCCAGTACTTC. The full variable domain, its missing parts supplied by reference TRBV7-8 and TRBJ2-5, is GAGVSQSPRYKVAKRGQDVALRCDPISGHVSLFWYQQALGQGPEFLTYFQNEAQLDKSGLPSDRFFAERPEGSVSTLKIQRTQQEDSAVYLCASRTPSLETQYFGPGTRLLVL.

This clonotype was counted only a few times. V usage is TRBV7-2 and J usage is TRBJ2-3; 9 bases map to TRBD2. This CDR3 comprises 16 residues. J gave up 3 bases and V 3 bases, and 7 bases lay outside the gene matches. Germline-derived CDR1 and CDR2 are SGHTA and FQGNSA. The CDR3: CASSLASGVVTDTQYF. CDR3 nucleotide sequence: TGTGCCAGCAGCTTGGCTAGCGGGGTGGTTACAGATACGCAGTATTTT.

The V gene is TRBV5-1, the J gene TRBJ2-5; 9 bases match TRBD1. Losses at the gene ends were 0 bases for V and 5 bases for J; bases not matched to a gene: 8. The CDR3 covers 16 residues. The germline V gene encodes CDR1 SGHRS and CDR2 YFSETQ. CDR3 DNA sequence: TGCGCCAGCAGCTTGGCAGGGACAGGGTTAGGGGAGACCCAGTACTTC. It is translated as CASSLAGTGLGETQYF.

Regarding this clonotype: An end of the junction differs from the germline gene, which may be a read error. The rearrangement uses TRBV4-1 and TRBJ2-5, with no clear D. This CDR3 has 10 residues. Looked up from germline, CDR1 is MGHRA and CDR2 is YSYEKL. DNA of the CDR3: TGCGCCAGCAGCCAAGATCACGGACCCTTC. Translated: CASSQDHGPF.

The table lists this clonotype with a few counts. The chain uses TRBV7-3 and TRBJ2-3; 7 bases fit TRBD1. The V segment lost 5 bases and the J segment 4 bases; nucleotides outside the gene matches: 3. The CDR3 covers 13 residues. Germline V gene sequence: CDR1 SGHTA, CDR2 FQGTGA. The CDR3 sequence is CASSATGPDTQYF. The CDR3 DNA follows: TGTGCCAGCAGCGCGACAGGGCCAGATACGCAGTATTTT. The complete variable domain, with remaining parts taken from reference TRBV7-3 and TRBJ2-3, reads GAGVSQTPSNKVTEKGKYVELRCDPISGHTALYWYRQSLGQGPEFLIYFQGTGAADDSGLPNDRFFAVRPEGSVSTLKIQRTERGDSAVYLCASSATGPDTQYFGPGTRLTVL.

There are a few counts of this clonotype. The chain is built from TRBV12-5 and TRBJ2-2, with TRBD2 matching 7 bases. V lost 5 bases to trimming and J lost 3 bases; unmatched junction nucleotides: 9. The CDR3 covers 16 residues. The germline V gene encodes CDR1 LGHNT and CDR2 FRNRAP. The CDR3 loop is CASGRSAGTHTGELFF. The CDR3 region has the DNA TGTGCTAGTGGTAGATCAGCGGGGACCCACACCGGGGAGCTGTTTTTT.

This clonotype has more than one count but fewer than ten. The chain is built from TRBV20-1 and TRBJ1-3; no firm D call. Deletions cut 2 bases from V and 4 bases from J, with 9 bases between. The CDR3 is made up of 13 amino acids. Per germline, CDR1 DFQATT and CDR2 SNEGSKA (reference sequence). CDR3 DNA sequence: TGCAGTGCTAGAACGGTGGCCGGAAACACCATATATTTT. Protein: CSARTVAGNTIYF.

The table lists this clonotype with many counts. In DNA, the CDR3 is TGTGCCAGCAGCTTAGTAGCGGTGGATGAGCAGTTCTTC. It translates to CASSLVAVDEQFF. This rearrangement joins TRBV11-2 to TRBJ2-1; TRBD2 is a possible D gene (6 bases). Trimming removed 1 base at V and 8 bases at J, with 9 bases between. This CDR3 comprises 13 residues. Germline CDR1 is SGHAT and CDR2 is FQNNGV.

CDR3 nucleotide sequence: TGTGCCAGCAGTGACGTGGCCGTC. Its translation is CASSDVAV. The chain joins TRBV6-4 to TRBJ2-7, with unresolved D. The CDR3 runs to 8 residues. Looked up from germline, CDR1 is MRHNA and CDR2 is SNTAGT.

This clonotype showed up just a few times. The J gene is TRBJ2-2, the V gene TRBV5-1, with D possibly TRBD2 on 5 matching bases. The ends were cut back, 7 bases at V and 4 bases at J, with 17 bases in the middle. The CDR3 runs 15 residues. Germline V lookup: CDR1 SGHRS, CDR2 YFSETQ. CDR3 in amino acids: CASSRRSQTTGELFF. The CDR3 DNA is TGCGCCAGCTCCCGGAGGTCCCAGACCACCGGGGAGCTGTTTTTT.

This clonotype was seen a handful of times. The chain has TRBV7-9 and TRBJ1-4, with 7 bases lining up with TRBD1. J lost 6 bases, V lost 8 bases, and 9 bases had no gene match. CDR1 is SEHNR and CDR2 is FQNEAQ in the germline V gene (reference sequence). This CDR3 comprises 14 residues. The CDR3 DNA sequence: TGTGCCAGCTCCAACCGAGGGACAGATGAAAAACTGTTTTTT. Its protein product is CASSNRGTDEKLFF. Full variable domain (rest looked up from reference TRBV7-9 and TRBJ1-4): DTGVSQNPRHKITKRGQNVTFRCDPISEHNRLYWYRQTLGQGPEFLTYFQNEAQLEKSRLLSDRFSAERPKGSFSTLEIQRTEQGDSAMYLCASSNRGTDEKLFFGSGTQLSVL.

Only a few counts were recorded for this clonotype. This chain uses TRBV4-1 with TRBJ1-2; 9 bases agree with TRBD1. V was clipped by 3 bases and J by 7 bases; unmatched bases: 9. CDR1 and CDR2 (germline): MGHRA, YSYEKL. The CDR3 runs to 15 residues. The CDR3 nucleotides read TGCGCCAGCAGCCAGGATCCACAGGGGGCGCCTGGCTACACCTTC. Its translation is CASSQDPQGAPGYTF.

V and J are TRBV9 and TRBJ2-3, with D perhaps given as TRBD1 or TRBD2 (5 bases each). This CDR3 is built from 15 residues. The V gene's germline CDR1 is SGDLS and CDR2 YYNGEE. V lost 0 bases to trimming and J lost 0 bases, with 8 bases between them. CDR3 protein: CASSVVGGSTDTQYF. The CDR3 nucleotides read TGTGCCAGCAGCGTAGTTGGGGGAAGCACAGATACGCAGTATTTT.

V usage is TRBV15 and J usage is TRBJ2-7; D possibly corresponds to TRBD1 (5 bases). The CDR3 loop spans 15 amino acids. Per germline, CDR1 LNHNV and CDR2 YYDKDF (reference sequence). V was clipped by 0 bases and J by 5 bases, with 14 bases between them. DNA for the CDR3: TGTGCCACCAGCAGAGAGGTGGAAGACAGAGACGAGCAGTACTTC. It translates to CATSREVEDRDEQYF.

V and J are TRBV12-3 or TRBV12-4 and TRBJ2-2, with D possibly being TRBD1 or TRBD2 (5 bases each). The CDR3 is made up of 15 amino acids. V was shortened by 7 bases and J by 4 bases, with 16 bases between the two germline ends. The CDR3 region has the DNA TGTGCCAGCACCCCGGGACCCTCGAGCACCGGGGAGCTGTTTTTT. Amino acid sequence: CASTPGPSSTGELFF.

The V and J genes are TRBV20-1 and TRBJ2-3; the match to TRBD2 covers 7 bases. V was clipped by 4 bases and J by 4 bases; unmatched bases: 8. The CDR3 has 14 amino acids. CDR1 and CDR2 from the germline V gene are DFQATT and SNEGSKA (reference sequence). CDR3 nucleotides: TGCAGTGCTACTCGGACTAGGGTGCCAGATACGCAGTATTTT. Protein sequence: CSATRTRVPDTQYF.

This clonotype was picked up a small number of times. The rearrangement uses TRBV20-1 and TRBJ2-2; 7 positions match TRBD1. CDR1 DFQATT and CDR2 SNEGSKA come from the germline V gene (reference sequence). Trimming removed 2 bases from V and 0 bases from J; junction bases left unmatched: 9. CDR3 length equals 17 residues. CDR3 coding DNA: TGCAGTGCTAGACCGCGACAGGGCACCTCGAACACCGGGGAGCTGTTTTTT. Translating it yields CSARPRQGTSNTGELFF.

V is TRBV5-1 and J is TRBJ2-5, with 8 bases aligning to TRBD2. CDR1 and CDR2 (germline): SGHRS, YFSETQ. The CDR3 extends over 16 amino acids. V was pared by 3 bases and J by 0 bases, with 7 bases of the junction left unmatched. CDR3: CASSSAGGGNQETQYF. In nucleotides, the CDR3 is TGCGCCAGCAGCTCCGCCGGGGGGGGCAACCAAGAGACCCAGTACTTC.